This T cell receptor (beta chain) was captured by sequencing in a study of coeliac disease. Germline CDR1 KGHSH, CDR2 LQKENI. V was pared by 2 bases and J by 2 bases, with 0 bases of the junction left unmatched. The CDR3 is made up of 13 amino acids. Assay: immunoSEQ multiplex PCR; the TCRdb copy retains only in-frame clones and omits some. Of fewer than 10,000 clones in the sample, 67% are singletons; the top ten hold 20%. V usage is TRBV18 and J usage is TRBJ2-7; the match to TRBD1 covers 7 bases. The sample was lamina propria lymphocytes from the gut. This clonotype was obtained from a woman in her sixties or seventies with celiac disease. The CDR3 loop reads CASSPGTAYEQYF. The CDR3 DNA reads as TGTGCCAGCTCACCAGGGACAGCCTACGAGCAGTACTTC.